The clone carrying this TCR beta chain was counted at least ten times. Its specificity is not known. Template material for amplifying TCR beta CDR3 regions consisted of RNA transcripts. TCR CDR3 underwent first-round RT-PCR with the HTBI primer set. TCRdb re-called the multiplex PCR reads through MiXCR, storing one row per CDR3 protein. The sample lists about 520,000 distinct CDR3 sequences; around 22% were seen once. In making diagnoses, clinical symptoms, serum thyroxine and TRAb, thyroid ultrasound and orbital computed tomography were all used. PBMCs stemmed from 8.5 to 10 ml fresh peripheral blood. The entry originates in a study of T cells in Graves' hyperthyroidism and ophthalmopathy. Study-wide results and caveats: Most clonotypes expanded in thyroid above 0.001 were likewise present in blood.

This receptor was obtained from a woman in her twenties or thirties with Graves' ophthalmopathy. The sequencing input was blood.

CDR3 nucleotides: TGCAGTGCCTGTTGGGGACCTTCCTACGAGCAGTACTTC. It codes for CSACWGPSYEQYF. V is TRBV20-1 and J is TRBJ2-7; possibly TRBD1 or TRBD2 for D (5 bases each). The CDR3 is made up of 13 amino acids. V shed 6 bases and J shed 1 base, with 13 bases lying between them. CDR1 is DFQATT and CDR2 is SNEGSKA in the germline V gene (reference sequence).